The entry below describes one T cell receptor beta chain. No antigen is known for it. The sample belongs to a study of OX40 agonist ivuxolimab in advanced cancers. The overall study: Patients received the agonistic anti-OX40 (CD134) antibody ivuxolimab. Study results and limitations: The mean number of expanded clones was higher in CD8+ T cells than in CD4+.

Repertoires were generated with immunoSEQ multiplex PCR, while TCRdb's copy carries only in-frame clones and drops some. The repertoire holds tens of thousands of clones, with just over 90% as singletons. Germline V gives CDR1 MNHEY, CDR2 SMNVEV (reference sequence). The J segment lost 3 bases and the V segment lost 5 bases, leaving 4 bases of the junction unmatched. This CDR3 is built from 14 residues. The chain has TRBV27 and TRBJ2-7, with 10 bases matching TRBD1. The TCR comes from an adult with an advanced solid tumor such as melanoma, head and neck, liver or kidney cancer. Specimen: CD4+ or CD8+ T cells sorted from blood, collected in a trial of the OX40 agonist ivuxolimab. The CDR3: CASSPGQGVYEQYF. CDR3 nucleotides: TGTGCCAGCAGTCCAGGACAGGGGGTCTACGAGCAGTACTTC.